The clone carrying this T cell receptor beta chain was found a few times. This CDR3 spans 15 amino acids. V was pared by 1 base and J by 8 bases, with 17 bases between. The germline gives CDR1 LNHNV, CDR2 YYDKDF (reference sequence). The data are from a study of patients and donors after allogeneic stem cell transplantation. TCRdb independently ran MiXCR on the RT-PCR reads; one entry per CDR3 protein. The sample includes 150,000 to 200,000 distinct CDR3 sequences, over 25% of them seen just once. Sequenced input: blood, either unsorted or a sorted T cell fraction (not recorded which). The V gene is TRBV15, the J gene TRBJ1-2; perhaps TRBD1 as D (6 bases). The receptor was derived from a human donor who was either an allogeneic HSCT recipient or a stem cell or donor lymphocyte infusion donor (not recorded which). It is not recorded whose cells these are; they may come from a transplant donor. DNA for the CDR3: TGTGCCACCAGCAGAGCAGGGGCTCGGAGGGCCGGCTACACCTTC. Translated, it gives CATSRAGARRAGYTF. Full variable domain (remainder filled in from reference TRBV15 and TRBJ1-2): DAMVIQNPRYQVTQFGKPVTLSCSQTLNHNVMYWYQQKSSQAPKLLFHYYDKDFNNEADTPDNFQSRRPNTSFCFLDIRSPGLGDTAMYLCATSRAGARRAGYTFGSGTRLTVV.